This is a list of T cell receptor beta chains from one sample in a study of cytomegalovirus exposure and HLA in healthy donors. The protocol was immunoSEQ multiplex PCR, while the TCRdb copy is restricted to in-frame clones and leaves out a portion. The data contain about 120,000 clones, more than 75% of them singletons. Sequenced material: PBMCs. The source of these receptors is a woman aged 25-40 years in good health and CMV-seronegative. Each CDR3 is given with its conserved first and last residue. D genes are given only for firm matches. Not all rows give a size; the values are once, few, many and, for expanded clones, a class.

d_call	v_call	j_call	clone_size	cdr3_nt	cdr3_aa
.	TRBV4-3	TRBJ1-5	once	TGCGCCAGCAGCCAAGACGAGAGACACAATCAGCCCCAGCATTTT	CASSQDERHNQPQHF
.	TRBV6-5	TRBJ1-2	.	TGTGCCAGCAGTCCCGGGAGGACCGAGGGCTACACCTTC	CASSPGRTEGYTF
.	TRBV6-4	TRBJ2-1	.	TGTGCCAGGACCGACGGGGGTGTAGTAAATGAGCAGTTCTTC	CARTDGGVVNEQFF
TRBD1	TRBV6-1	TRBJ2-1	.	TGTGCCAGCAGTGACCCTAACAGGGGCCCCCATGGGGAGCAGTTCTTC	CASSDPNRGPHGEQFF
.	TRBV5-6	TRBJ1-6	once	TGTGCCAGCAGCTTGAGAAAGATCGGGAGTAATTCACCCCTCCACTTT	CASSLRKIGSNSPLHF
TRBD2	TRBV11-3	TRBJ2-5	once	TGTGCCAGCAGCTCCGTGACTAGCCTAGAGACCCAGTACTTC	CASSSVTSLETQYF
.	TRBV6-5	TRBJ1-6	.	TGTGCCAGCAGGAGGATCGACTATAATTCACCCCTCCACTTT	CASRRIDYNSPLHF
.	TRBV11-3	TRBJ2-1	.	TGTGCCAGCAGTCTCGGAGGCTCCGAGCAGTTCTTC	CASSLGGSEQFF
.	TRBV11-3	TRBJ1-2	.	TGTGCCAGCAGCTTGGCGACAGACTATGGCTACACCTTC	CASSLATDYGYTF
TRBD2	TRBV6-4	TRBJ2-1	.	TGTGCCAGCAGTCCCGGACTAGCGGGGGCTGAGGAGCAGTTCTTC	CASSPGLAGAEEQFF
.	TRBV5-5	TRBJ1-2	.	TGTGCCAGCAGCTTTGGCGAGGGTTCTGGCTACACCTTC	CASSFGEGSGYTF
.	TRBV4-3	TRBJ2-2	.	TGCGCCAGCAGCCAAGTCCCAGGGGACACCGGGGAGCTGTTTTTT	CASSQVPGDTGELFF
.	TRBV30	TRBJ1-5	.	TGTGCCTGGTCCCAGGGGCAGGGCGGGCAGCCCCAGCATTTT	CAWSQGQGGQPQHF
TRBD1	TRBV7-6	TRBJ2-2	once	TGTGCCAGCAGCCAAACAGGGACAGGGGGGCCGAACACCGGGGAGCTGTTTTTT	CASSQTGTGGPNTGELFF
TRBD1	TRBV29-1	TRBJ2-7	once	TGCAGCGCCGGGGGACAGGGGTACGAGCAGTACTTC	CSAGGQGYEQYF
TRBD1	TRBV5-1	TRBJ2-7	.	TGCGCCAGCAGTGAACAGGGGGCAAGGTACGAGCAGTACTTC	CASSEQGARYEQYF
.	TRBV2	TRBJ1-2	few	TGTGCCAGCAGACCTGGGCCGTCTACCTTGGCAGATGGCTACACCTTC	CASRPGPSTLADGYTF
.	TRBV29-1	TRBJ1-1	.	TGCAGCGCCCGGGAAGGGGGTCGCACTGAAGCTTTCTTT	CSAREGGRTEAFF
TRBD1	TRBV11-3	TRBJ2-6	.	TGTGCCAGCAGCTCCAGGACAGGGTCTGGGGCCAACGTCCTGACTTTC	CASSSRTGSGANVLTF
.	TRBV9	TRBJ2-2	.	TGTGCCAGCAGCTTGAGGGGGTCCTTAAACACCGGGGAGCTGTTTTTT	CASSLRGSLNTGELFF
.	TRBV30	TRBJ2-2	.	TGTGCCTGGCACAGGGTTAACACCGGGGAGCTGTTTTTT	CAWHRVNTGELFF
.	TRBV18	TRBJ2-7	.	TGTGCCAGCTCACCTGGGGGGGGCCCCTACGAGCAGTACTTC	CASSPGGGPYEQYF
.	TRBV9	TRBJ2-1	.	TGTGCCAGCAGCGTAGCCTCTTACAATGAGCAGTTCTTC	CASSVASYNEQFF
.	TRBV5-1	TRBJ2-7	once	TGCGCCAGCAGCTACAGGGGAGGTAGCTCCTACGAGCAGTACTTC	CASSYRGGSSYEQYF
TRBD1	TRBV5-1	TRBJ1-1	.	TGCGCCAGCAGCGAAACGGGACAGATGAACACTGAAGCTTTCTTT	CASSETGQMNTEAFF